Presented here are 31 T cell receptor beta chains from one specimen sequenced in a study of early T cells in non-severe SARS-CoV-2 infection. TCRdb redid the calling of the 5' RACE reads with MiXCR, one entry per CDR3 protein. The profile shows approximately 50,000 distinct CDR3 sequences, roughly 9.3% of them singletons. Sequencing was carried out using whole blood. All receptors come from an adult who was a healthcare worker with PCR-confirmed SARS-CoV-2 infection or an uninfected control (not recorded which).

V gene TRBV21-1 combines with J gene TRBJ1-2. TRBV21-1 counts as a pseudogene. This CDR3 has 11 amino acids. CDR3 DNA: TGTGCCAGCAGCAAATTCGCTGGCTACACCTTC. Its protein product is CASSKFAGYTF.

Concerning this clonotype itself: The germline gene is not matched at one end of the junction; a read error may be the cause. The V gene is TRBV27, the J gene TRBJ2-6; D not certain. This CDR3 is 13 amino acids long. Germline V lookup: CDR1 MNHEY, CDR2 SMNVEV (reference sequence). CDR3 amino acids: CASRLSGANVLTF. CDR3 nucleotide sequence: TGTGCCAGCAGGTTATCCGGGGCCAACGTCCTGACTTTC.

The V call is TRBV4-2, the J call TRBJ2-6; 7 bases line up with TRBD1. Germline lookup yields CDR1 LGHNA and CDR2 YNFKEQ. The CDR3 spans 17 residues. V shed 2 bases, J shed 0 bases, and the junction held 4 bases outside the gene matches. The CDR3 spells CASSQPTGISGANVLTF. CDR3 in DNA: TGTGCCAGCAGCCAACCGACAGGGATCTCTGGGGCCAACGTCCTGACTTTC.

This clonotype was detected ten times or more. V is TRBV18 and J is TRBJ1-1, with D possibly matching TRBD1 (6 bases). Trimming shortened V by 3 bases and J by 1 base, and 12 bases separated the two germline ends. The CDR3 contains 15 residues. Germline CDR1 KGHSH, CDR2 LQKENI. CDR3 in amino acids: CASSPMGQKNTEAFF. The CDR3 DNA is TGTGCCAGCTCACCGATGGGACAAAAGAACACTGAAGCTTTCTTT.

This clonotype has a count of ten or more. This chain joins TRBV20-1 and TRBJ2-4, with 8 bases identical to TRBD1. The CDR3 is 15 amino acids. Losses at the gene ends were 0 bases for V and 4 bases for J; bases not matched to a gene: 5. From germline, CDR1 is DFQATT and CDR2 SNEGSKA (reference sequence). The DNA for the CDR3 is TGCAGTGCTAGAGACTGGACAGGGACTAAAAACATTCAGTACTTC. Protein sequence: CSARDWTGTKNIQYF.

This clonotype was found many times. The chain has TRBV18 and TRBJ1-2, with D unclear. CDR3 length: 16 amino acids. Germline loops: CDR1 KGHSH, CDR2 LQKENI. V lost 1 base and J lost 1, with 13 bases in between. The CDR3 coding sequence is TGTGCCAGCTCACCACGAACACAAGGGAATAACTATGGCTACACCTTC. Encoded protein: CASSPRTQGNNYGYTF.

This clonotype was seen at least ten times. V gene TRBV6-2 or TRBV6-3 combines with J gene TRBJ1-1; a weak D match, TRBD1 (6 bases). Trimming stripped 6 bases from V and 8 bases from J, with 13 bases between. CDR1 is MNHEY, CDR2 SVGEGT, per germline. The CDR3 loop spans 12 amino acids. The CDR3 sequence: CASRGGTVEAFF. The CDR3 DNA reads TGTGCCAGCAGGGGGGGCACAGTCGAAGCTTTCTTT.

This clonotype was observed a few times. The rearrangement uses TRBV7-3 and TRBJ1-2; D unresolved. Germline V gene lookup returns CDR1 SGHTA and CDR2 FQGTGA. This CDR3 is 13 amino acids long. Between the trimmed V and J ends, which lost 5 bases and 0 bases, there was a span of 7 bases. In DNA form, the CDR3 reads TGTGCCAGCAGCCACGACGCTAACTATGGCTACACCTTC. Amino acids: CASSHDANYGYTF. The variable domain in full, completed from reference TRBV7-3 and TRBJ1-2, reads GAGVSQTPSNKVTEKGKYVELRCDPISGHTALYWYRQSLGQGPEFLIYFQGTGAADDSGLPNDRFFAVRPEGSVSTLKIQRTERGDSAVYLCASSHDANYGYTFGSGTRLTVV.

Ten or more counts support this clonotype. The chain combines TRBV7-2 with TRBJ2-3; D possibly corresponds to TRBD2 (6 bases). Germline-derived CDR1 and CDR2 are SGHTA and FQGNSA. V lost 4 bases, J lost 6 bases, and 11 bases lay in between. The CDR3 is 13 residues long. CDR3 coding DNA: TGTGCCAGCAGCTCCGCCCGGGGGGATACGCAGTATTTT. Protein: CASSSARGDTQYF.

This clonotype has a count of ten or more. This sequence joins TRBV6-1 and TRBJ1-2; 9 nucleotides agree with TRBD1. The V and J ends lost 4 bases and 5 bases, in that order; junction bases with no gene match: 14. This CDR3 has 17 amino acids. Germline V gene sequence: CDR1 MNHNS, CDR2 SASEGT. CDR3 protein: CASSARDRAQNWYGYTF. The CDR3, as DNA: TGTGCCAGCAGTGCCCGGGACAGGGCCCAAAATTGGTATGGCTACACCTTC.

This clonotype was picked up many times. V gene TRBV20-1 combines with J gene TRBJ2-3; D remains ambiguous. V lost 2 bases and J lost 1, with 7 bases in between. Germline V gene data show CDR1 as DFQATT and CDR2 as SNEGSKA (reference sequence). This CDR3 comprises 13 residues. CDR3 sequence reads: CSARKWGTDTQYF. The CDR3 nucleotides are TGCAGTGCTAGAAAGTGGGGCACAGATACGCAGTATTTT.

This clonotype has a count of ten or more. The rearrangement uses TRBV15 and TRBJ2-5, with no clear D. Germline V CDR1 and CDR2: LNHNV, YYDKDF (reference sequence). Trimming cost V 0 bases and J 2 bases, with 10 bases left between them. This CDR3 comprises 15 residues. The CDR3 coding sequence is TGTGCCACCAGCAGAGATTGGGCAGCTCAAGAGACCCAGTACTTC. This sequence encodes CATSRDWAAQETQYF.

This chain joins TRBV11-2 and TRBJ2-1; D is possibly TRBD2 (6 bases). The V end lost 5 bases, the J end lost 14 bases, and 16 bases lay between the germline ends. The CDR3 is 12 residues long. Germline CDR1 and CDR2: SGHAT and FQNNGV. This CDR3 is CASSHPGLREFF. The CDR3 DNA sequence: TGTGCCAGCAGCCACCCGGGACTCCGGGAGTTCTTC. The entire variable domain, with the rest obtained from reference TRBV11-2 and TRBJ2-1, is as follows: EAGVAQSPRYKIIEKRQSVAFWCNPISGHATLYWYQQILGQGPKLLIQFQNNGVVDDSQLPKDRFSAERLKGVDSTLKIQPAKLEDSAVYLCASSHPGLREFFGPGTRLTVL.

This clonotype was recorded many times. The rearrangement joins TRBV28 to TRBJ1-1; D not resolved. Trimming took 6 bases from V and 2 from J, leaving 7 bases between them. This CDR3 contains 12 residues. Germline V gene sequence: CDR1 MDHEN, CDR2 SYDVKM. CDR3 protein: CASSRPNTEAFF. The CDR3 nucleotides are TGTGCCAGCAGCCGCCCCAACACTGAAGCTTTCTTT. Complete variable domain (other parts from reference TRBV28 and TRBJ1-1): DVKVTQSSRYLVKRTGEKVFLECVQDMDHENMFWYRQDPGLGLRLIYFSYDVKMKEKGDIPEGYSVSREKKERFSLILESASTNQTSMYLCASSRPNTEAFFGQGTRLTVV.

This clonotype has at least ten counts. The gene calls are TRBV9 and TRBJ2-3; D is perhaps TRBD2 (6 bases). Germline CDR1 reads SGDLS; CDR2 reads YYNGEE. The germline V and J ends were trimmed by 1 base and 5 bases, with 11 bases remaining between them. This CDR3 is 14 amino acids long. CDR3 residues: CASSVMTSGDTQYF. CDR3 DNA sequence: TGTGCCAGCAGCGTAATGACTAGTGGAGATACGCAGTATTTT.

In this sample, this clonotype turned up many times. In nucleotides, the CDR3 is TGTGCCAGCAGCCACCCCTCCGGGGCCACCTCTGGAAACACCATATATTTT. Its translation is CASSHPSGATSGNTIYF. The chain uses TRBV4-2 and TRBJ1-3; TRBD1 is a possible D gene (5 bases). The CDR3 totals 17 residues. Germline CDR1 reads LGHNA; CDR2 reads YNFKEQ. V gave up 3 bases and J gave up 0 bases, with 15 bases separating them.

This clonotype was found a few times. The chain carries TRBV5-1 and TRBJ1-6; tentatively, D is TRBD1 (5 bases). Trimming stripped 0 bases from V and 9 bases from J, with 10 bases between. CDR1 is SGHRS and CDR2 is YFSETQ in the germline V gene. The CDR3 length is 14 residues. CDR3 in amino acids: CASSLERDLSPLHF. CDR3 DNA sequence: TGCGCCAGCAGCTTGGAACGGGACCTTTCACCCCTCCACTTT.

The chain employs TRBV9 and TRBJ2-7, with 7 nucleotides matching TRBD1. This CDR3 is 13 amino acids long. J gave up 3 bases and V 4 bases, and 4 bases lay outside the gene matches. The germline CDR1 and CDR2 sequences are SGDLS and YYNGEE. This CDR3 is CASSLRQGYEQYF. CDR3 DNA: TGTGCCAGCAGCCTCCGACAGGGCTACGAGCAGTACTTC.

This rearrangement joins TRBV9 to TRBJ1-5; D gene uncertain. Germline V CDR1 and CDR2: SGDLS, YYNGEE. The CDR3 is 14 amino acids. V lost 5 bases and J 1 base, leaving 10 bases between the germline ends. The CDR3 bases are TGTGCCAGCAGTGGAGGCGGGAGCAATCAGCCCCAGCATTTT. Its translation: CASSGGGSNQPQHF.

The CDR3 here is CASSFSGPYEQYF. Written as DNA, the CDR3 is TGTGCCAGCAGCTTTTCAGGGCCTTACGAGCAGTACTTC. The chain carries TRBV5-6 and TRBJ2-7; D perhaps matches TRBD1 (5 bases). Germline CDR1 reads SGHDT; CDR2 reads YYEEEE. This CDR3 comprises 13 residues. Trimming pared 2 bases from V and 4 bases from J, leaving 10 bases between. Full variable domain (missing parts from reference TRBV5-6 and TRBJ2-7): DAGVTQSPTHLIKTRGQQVTLRCSPKSGHDTVSWYQQALGQGPQFIFQYYEEEERQRGNFPDRFSGHQFPNYSSELNVNALLLGDSALYLCASSFSGPYEQYFGPGTRLTVT.

There are a few counts of this clonotype. The germline gene is not matched at one end of the junction; a read error may be the cause. This sequence joins TRBV30 and TRBJ2-1; D is ambiguous. The CDR3 contains 13 residues. Germline values: CDR1 GTSNPN, CDR2 SVGIG (reference sequence). The CDR3 loop is CAWSVLQYSEQFF. The CDR3 nucleotides read TGTGCCTGGAGTGTTTTACAGTACAGTGAGCAGTTCTTC.

The table lists this clonotype with many counts. This chain joins TRBV6-4 and TRBJ2-5; 7 bases are a match to TRBD2. Germline V gene lookup returns CDR1 MRHNA and CDR2 SNTAGT. This CDR3 spans 13 amino acids. Losses at the gene ends were 2 bases for V and 4 bases for J; bases not matched to a gene: 1. CDR3 in amino acids: CASSDREGETQYF. The CDR3 nucleotides read TGTGCCAGCAGTGACAGGGAGGGAGAGACCCAGTACTTC.

The V call is TRBV7-2, the J call TRBJ2-3; 7 nucleotides line up with TRBD2. The CDR3 spans 13 residues. V dropped 4 bases and J dropped 7; count of bases not matched to a gene: 5. Germline loops: CDR1 SGHTA, CDR2 FQGNSA. This CDR3 is CASSSLSGNTQYF. The DNA of the CDR3 is TGTGCCAGCAGCTCGCTAAGCGGGAATACGCAGTATTTT.

This clonotype came up many times. J is TRBJ1-1 and V is TRBV12-3 or TRBV12-4; possible D gene TRBD1, 5 bases. The CDR3 sequence is 15 residues long. V was clipped by 4 bases and J by 1 base, with 13 bases between them. CDR3 amino acids: CASSYWGFGNTEAFF. The CDR3 DNA follows: TGTGCCAGCAGTTATTGGGGGTTTGGGAACACTGAAGCTTTCTTT.

This clonotype showed up just a few times. In nucleotides, the CDR3 is TGTGCCAGCAGTGAGACAGGGGGCACAGATACGCAGTATTTT. This translates into CASSETGGTDTQYF. This rearrangement joins TRBV2 to TRBJ2-3, with 8 bases lining up with TRBD1. Germline CDR1 SNHLY, CDR2 FYNNEI. With 3 bases clipped from V and 1 base from J, the junction kept 0 bases outside the gene matches. The CDR3 sequence is 14 residues long.

This clonotype came up a few times. The chain carries TRBV7-6 and TRBJ2-7; TRBD2 matches 8 bases. Germline V CDR1 and CDR2: SGHVS, FNYEAQ. The CDR3 length is 17 residues. J gave up 1 base and V 5 bases, and 13 bases lay outside the gene matches. CDR3 sequence (DNA): TGTGCCAGCAGCCCGATTATACGGGGGGGAGAGTCCTACGAGCAGTACTTC. Its protein is CASSPIIRGGESYEQYF. The complete variable domain, with remaining parts taken from reference TRBV7-6 and TRBJ2-7, reads GAGVSQSPRYKVTKRGQDVALRCDPISGHVSLYWYRQALGQGPEFLTYFNYEAQQDKSGLPNDRFSAERPEGSISTLTIQRTEQRDSAMYRCASSPIIRGGESYEQYFGPGTRLTVT.

This clonotype was picked up a small number of times. The rearrangement uses TRBV20-1 and TRBJ2-3; TRBD2 matches 9 bases. Germline CDR1 and CDR2: DFQATT and SNEGSKA (reference sequence). Losses at the gene ends were 3 bases for V and 1 base for J; bases not matched to a gene: 11. CDR3 size: 17 residues. The DNA of the CDR3 is TGCAGTGCTAGCGGTAGGCTAGCGGGAAGAGGCACAGATACGCAGTATTTT. This sequence encodes CSASGRLAGRGTDTQYF.

The chain couples TRBV28 to TRBJ2-3; 7 positions match TRBD2. The V gene end was trimmed by 2 bases and the J gene end by 3 bases; junction bases not matched to a gene: 5. Per germline, CDR1 MDHEN and CDR2 SYDVKM. This CDR3 is built from 15 residues. CDR3: CASSLAGVATDTQYF. In DNA form, the CDR3 reads TGTGCCAGCAGTTTAGCGGGAGTAGCGACAGATACGCAGTATTTT.

The count of this clonotype is one. V and J are TRBV7-3 and TRBJ2-1; 10 bases match TRBD2. CDR1 and CDR2 from the germline V gene are SGHTA and FQGTGA. CDR3 length: 16 amino acids. The V gene end was trimmed by 5 bases and the J gene end by 7 bases; junction bases not matched to a gene: 11. CDR3 nucleotides: TGTGCCAGCAGCCAATGGATAGCGGGAGGAAGTAATGAGCAGTTCTTC. Translation gives CASSQWIAGGSNEQFF.

There are many counts of this clonotype. This chain uses TRBV7-3 with TRBJ2-5; tentative D call: TRBD2 (6 bases). V was pared by 3 bases and J by 1 base, with 12 bases between. This CDR3 is built from 15 residues. From germline, CDR1 is SGHTA and CDR2 FQGTGA. The DNA of the CDR3 is TGTGCCAGCAGCTTTGGGCTAGCGTCCCAAGAGACCCAGTACTTC. Translated, it gives CASSFGLASQETQYF.

This clonotype occurred many times. The chain combines TRBV6-1 with TRBJ1-3; D is ambiguous. V was clipped by 10 bases and J by 3 bases, with 7 bases between them. This CDR3 has 11 amino acids. Germline V gene data show CDR1 as MNHNS and CDR2 as SASEGT. The CDR3 DNA sequence: TGTGCCACACGACTTGGAAACACCATATATTTT. It translates to CATRLGNTIYF.